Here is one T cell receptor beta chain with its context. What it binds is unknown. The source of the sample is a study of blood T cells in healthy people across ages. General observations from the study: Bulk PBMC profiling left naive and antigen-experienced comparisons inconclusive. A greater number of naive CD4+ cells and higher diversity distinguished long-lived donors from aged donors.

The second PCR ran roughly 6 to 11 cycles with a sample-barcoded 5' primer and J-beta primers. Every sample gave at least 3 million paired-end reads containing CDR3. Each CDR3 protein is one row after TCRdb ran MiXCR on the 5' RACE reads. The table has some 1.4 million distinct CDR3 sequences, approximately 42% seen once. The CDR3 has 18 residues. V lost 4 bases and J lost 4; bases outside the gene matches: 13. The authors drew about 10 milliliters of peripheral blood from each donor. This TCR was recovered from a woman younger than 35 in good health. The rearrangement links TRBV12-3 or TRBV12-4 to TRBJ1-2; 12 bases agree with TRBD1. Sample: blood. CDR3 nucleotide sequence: TGTGCCAGCAGTTCATCCGGGACAGGGGGCTCGGTTGTCTATGGCTACACCTTC. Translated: CASSSSGTGGSVVYGYTF.